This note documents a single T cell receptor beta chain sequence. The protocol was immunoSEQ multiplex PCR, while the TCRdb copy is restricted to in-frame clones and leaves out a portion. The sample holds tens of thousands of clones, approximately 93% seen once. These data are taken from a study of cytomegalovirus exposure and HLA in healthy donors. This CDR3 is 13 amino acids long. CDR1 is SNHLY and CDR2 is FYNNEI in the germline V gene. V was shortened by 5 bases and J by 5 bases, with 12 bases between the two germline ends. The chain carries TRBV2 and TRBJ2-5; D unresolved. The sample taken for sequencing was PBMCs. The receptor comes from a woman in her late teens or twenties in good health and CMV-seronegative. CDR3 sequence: CASSRSRVETQYF. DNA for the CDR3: TGTGCCAGCAGTCGGAGCCGGGTTGAGACCCAGTACTTC.